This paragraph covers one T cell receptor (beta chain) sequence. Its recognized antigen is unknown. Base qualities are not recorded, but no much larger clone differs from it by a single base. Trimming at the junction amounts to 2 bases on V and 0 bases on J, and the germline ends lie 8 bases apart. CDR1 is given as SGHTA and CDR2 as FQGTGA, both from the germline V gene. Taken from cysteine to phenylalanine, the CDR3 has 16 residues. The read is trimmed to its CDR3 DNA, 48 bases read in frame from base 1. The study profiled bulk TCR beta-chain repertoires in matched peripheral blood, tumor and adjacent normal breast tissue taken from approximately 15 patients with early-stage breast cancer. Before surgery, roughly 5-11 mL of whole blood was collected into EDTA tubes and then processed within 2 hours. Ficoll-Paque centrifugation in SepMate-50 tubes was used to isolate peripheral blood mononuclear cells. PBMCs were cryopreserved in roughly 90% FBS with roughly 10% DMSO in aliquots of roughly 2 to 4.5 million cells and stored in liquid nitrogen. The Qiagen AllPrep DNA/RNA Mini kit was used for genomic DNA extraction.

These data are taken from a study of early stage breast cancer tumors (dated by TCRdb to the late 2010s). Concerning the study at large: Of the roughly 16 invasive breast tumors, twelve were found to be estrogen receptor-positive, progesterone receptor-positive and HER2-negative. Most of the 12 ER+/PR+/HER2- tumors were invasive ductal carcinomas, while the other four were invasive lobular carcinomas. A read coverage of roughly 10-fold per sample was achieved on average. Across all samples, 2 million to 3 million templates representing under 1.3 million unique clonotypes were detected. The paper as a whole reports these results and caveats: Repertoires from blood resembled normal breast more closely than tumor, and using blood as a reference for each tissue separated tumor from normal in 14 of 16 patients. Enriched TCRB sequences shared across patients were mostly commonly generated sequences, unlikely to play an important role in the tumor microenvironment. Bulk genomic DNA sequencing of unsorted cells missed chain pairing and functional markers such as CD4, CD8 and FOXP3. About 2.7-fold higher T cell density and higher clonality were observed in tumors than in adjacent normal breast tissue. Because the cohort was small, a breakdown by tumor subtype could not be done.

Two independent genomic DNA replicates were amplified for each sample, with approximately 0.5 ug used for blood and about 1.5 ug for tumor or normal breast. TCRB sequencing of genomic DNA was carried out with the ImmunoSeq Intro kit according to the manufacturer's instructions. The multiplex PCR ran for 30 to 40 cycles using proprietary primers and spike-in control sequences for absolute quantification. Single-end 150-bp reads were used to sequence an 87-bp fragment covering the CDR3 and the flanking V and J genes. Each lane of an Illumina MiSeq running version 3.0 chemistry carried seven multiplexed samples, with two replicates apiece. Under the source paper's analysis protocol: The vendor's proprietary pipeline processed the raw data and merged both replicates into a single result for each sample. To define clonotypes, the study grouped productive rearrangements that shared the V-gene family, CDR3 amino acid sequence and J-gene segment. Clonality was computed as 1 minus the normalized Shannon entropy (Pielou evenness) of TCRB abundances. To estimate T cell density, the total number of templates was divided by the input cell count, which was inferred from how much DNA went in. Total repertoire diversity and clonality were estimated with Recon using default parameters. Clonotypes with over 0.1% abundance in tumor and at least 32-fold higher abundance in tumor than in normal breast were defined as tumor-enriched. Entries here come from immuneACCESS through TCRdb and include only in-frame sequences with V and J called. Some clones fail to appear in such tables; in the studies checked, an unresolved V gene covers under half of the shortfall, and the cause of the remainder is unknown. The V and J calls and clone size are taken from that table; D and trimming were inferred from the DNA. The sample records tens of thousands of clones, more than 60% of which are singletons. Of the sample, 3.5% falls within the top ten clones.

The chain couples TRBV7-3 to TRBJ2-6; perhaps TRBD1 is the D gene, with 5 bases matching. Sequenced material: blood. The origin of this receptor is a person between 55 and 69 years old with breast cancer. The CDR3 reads CASSLQGHSGANVLTF. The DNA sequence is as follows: TGTGCCAGCAGCTTACAGGGCCACTCTGGGGCCAACGTCCTGACTTTC.